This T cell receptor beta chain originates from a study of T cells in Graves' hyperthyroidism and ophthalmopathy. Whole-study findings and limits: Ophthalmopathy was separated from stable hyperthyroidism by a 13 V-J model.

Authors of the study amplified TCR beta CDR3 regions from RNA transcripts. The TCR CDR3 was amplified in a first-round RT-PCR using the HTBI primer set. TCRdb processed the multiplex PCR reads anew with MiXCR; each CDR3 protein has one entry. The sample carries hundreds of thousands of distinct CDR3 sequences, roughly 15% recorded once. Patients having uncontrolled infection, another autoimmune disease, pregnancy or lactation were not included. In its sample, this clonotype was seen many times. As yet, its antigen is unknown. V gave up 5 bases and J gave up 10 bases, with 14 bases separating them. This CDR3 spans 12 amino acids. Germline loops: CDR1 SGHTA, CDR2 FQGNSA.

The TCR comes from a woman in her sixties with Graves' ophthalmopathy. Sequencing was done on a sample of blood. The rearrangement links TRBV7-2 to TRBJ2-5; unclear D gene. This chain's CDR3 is CASSLHMENQYF. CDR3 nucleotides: TGTGCCAGCAGCCTACATATGGAAAACCAGTACTTC.